The present T cell receptor beta chain was sequenced within a study of T cell repertoires in cytomegalovirus infection. About the study: Epitope selection comprised recently identified HLA-C-restricted CMV epitopes and well-studied HLA-B-restricted CMV epitopes. Public signatures in TCR beta pointed to CMV infection and matching HLA type.

Findings and caveats of the study: In two of eight donors, the top clonotype was HLA-C-restricted CMV-specific. The cumulative frequency of public TCR beta families distinguished individuals who carried CMV together with the relevant HLA.

CDR1 and CDR2 (germline): MNHEY, SMNVEV (reference sequence). The CDR3 is 14 amino acids. The V gene lost 7 bases and the J gene lost 4 bases, with 13 bases spanning the gap. This clonotype was recorded a few times. Its specificity is unknown. One entry per CDR3 protein results from TCRdb running MiXCR on the reads. Here the sample spans around 710,000 distinct CDR3 sequences, 25% to 30% being singletons. V usage is TRBV27 and J usage is TRBJ2-2; no clear D gene. This clonotype originated in a human donor in good health (CMV status not recorded). Some clones in this sample may be carry-over from other donors' samples. The source material was cultured CD8+ T cells from PBMCs, sampled from culture after CMV antigen stimulation. Here the CDR3 reads CASTNREGTGELFF. The CDR3 DNA sequence: TGTGCCAGCACCAATAGGGAAGGCACCGGGGAGCTGTTTTTT.